This TCR beta chain originates from a study of cytomegalovirus exposure and HLA in healthy donors. The PCR used 60 Vbeta and 13 Jbeta primers. Some clones are missing from TCRdb's copy, which holds only in-frame ones; the method was immunoSEQ multiplex PCR. The table shows over 130,000 clones, with about 64% occurring only once. The CDR3 is 13 residues long. Trimming left V 1 base short and J 12 bases short, with 13 bases between. Germline V gene lookup returns CDR1 MGHRA and CDR2 YSYEKL. The material sequenced was PBMCs. The chain recombines TRBV4-1 with TRBJ2-1; TRBD2 might be the D (6 bases). The clonotype was recovered from a woman in her sixties or seventies in good health and CMV-seropositive. DNA of the CDR3: TGCGCCAGCAGCCAAGGAGAAGGGACTGGGCAGTTCTTC. Its translation is CASSQGEGTGQFF.